This entry lists 8 T cell receptor beta chains sequenced from one sample in a study of PD-1 blockade in mismatch repair-deficient tumors. Generated by immunoSEQ multiplex PCR, the TCRdb table keeps only in-frame clones and is missing some. In the table there are around 110,000 clones, over 60% of which are singletons. The specimen was peripheral blood, collected approximately 60 weeks after starting pembrolizumab. The receptor set was obtained from an adult with mismatch repair-deficient cancer.

The rearrangement joins TRBV19 to TRBJ1-5; no reliable D call. Trimming shortened V by 8 bases and J by 2 bases, and 10 bases separated the two germline ends. Germline CDR1 is LNHDA and CDR2 is SQIVND (reference sequence). The CDR3 spans 13 residues. The CDR3 sequence: CASEGDRNQPQHF. The DNA for the CDR3 is TGTGCCAGTGAGGGAGATCGCAATCAGCCCCAGCATTTT.

The genes are TRBV12-5 and TRBJ2-1; no clear D gene. From germline, CDR1 is LGHNT and CDR2 FRNRAP. V was cut by 1 base and J by 2 bases, with 6 bases left in between. The CDR3 is 14 residues long. CDR3 DNA: TGTGCTAGTGGTTTGGAGATCCCCTACAATGAGCAGTTCTTC. Its translation: CASGLEIPYNEQFF.

The rearrangement uses TRBV7-2 and TRBJ1-1; perhaps TRBD1 as D (6 bases). CDR3 size: 14 residues. The germline V gene has CDR1 SGHTA and CDR2 FQGNSA. V was pared by 6 bases and J by 6 bases, with 17 bases between. The CDR3 spells CASSPRGGWAEAFF. Here the CDR3 DNA reads TGTGCCAGCAGTCCTCGGGGGGGCTGGGCTGAAGCTTTCTTT.

The chain is built from TRBV5-5 and TRBJ2-1, with 7 bases that match TRBD1. CDR1 is SGHKS, CDR2 YYEKEE, per germline (reference sequence). The length of the CDR3 is 18 residues. The trim removed 0 bases at V and 2 bases at J, leaving 11 bases unmatched. CDR3 protein: CASSLERIGRGPYNEQFF. CDR3 in DNA: TGTGCCAGCAGCTTGGAAAGGATTGGTAGGGGGCCCTACAATGAGCAGTTCTTC.

This chain uses TRBV6-5 with TRBJ2-7; 10 bases match TRBD2. The J segment lost 5 bases and the V segment lost 7 bases, leaving 5 bases of the junction unmatched. Germline values: CDR1 MNHEY, CDR2 SVGAGI. The CDR3 spans 13 residues. The CDR3 reads CASIPSGSDEQYF. The CDR3 coding sequence is TGTGCCAGCATCCCTAGCGGGAGCGACGAGCAGTACTTC.

The CDR3 sequence is CASSPLGAGDAGTQYF. As DNA, the CDR3 is TGTGCCAGCAGCCCCCTAGGCGCGGGGGACGCGGGGACCCAGTACTTC. The genes are TRBV9 and TRBJ2-5; 7 bases align to TRBD2. Trimming cost V 4 bases and J 7 bases; bases outside gene matches: 16. CDR1 and CDR2 (germline): SGDLS, YYNGEE. The CDR3 spans 16 residues.

The rearrangement uses TRBV14 and TRBJ2-7; 10 nucleotides agree with TRBD1. V lost 4 bases, J lost 4 bases, and 13 bases stayed unmatched. Germline-derived CDR1 and CDR2 are SGHDN and FVKESK. This CDR3 contains 17 residues. The CDR3 loop reads CASSRNFDRGLWYEQYF. For the CDR3, the DNA is TGTGCCAGCAGCCGAAATTTCGACAGGGGGCTCTGGTACGAGCAGTACTTC.

The gene calls are TRBV11-1 and TRBJ2-7, with D perhaps matching TRBD2 (5 bases). Between the trimmed V and J ends, which lost 5 bases and 2 bases, there was a span of 13 bases. Germline CDR1 and CDR2: SGHAT and FQDESV (reference sequence). There are 14 residues in the CDR3. CDR3 nucleotide sequence: TGTGCCAGCAGCATCCCGGGATCCACCTACGAGCAGTACTTC. Translating gives CASSIPGSTYEQYF.